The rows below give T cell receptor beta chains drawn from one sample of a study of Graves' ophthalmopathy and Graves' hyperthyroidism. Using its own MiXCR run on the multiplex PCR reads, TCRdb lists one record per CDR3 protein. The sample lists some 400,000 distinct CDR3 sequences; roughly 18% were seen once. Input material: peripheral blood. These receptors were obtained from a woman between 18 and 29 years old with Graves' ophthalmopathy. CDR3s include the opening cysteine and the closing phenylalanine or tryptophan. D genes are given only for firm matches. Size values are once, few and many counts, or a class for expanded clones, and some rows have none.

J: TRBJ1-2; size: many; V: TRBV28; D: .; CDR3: CASSSTDIYGYTF; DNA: TGTGCCAGCAGTTCTACGGACATCTATGGCTACACCTTC
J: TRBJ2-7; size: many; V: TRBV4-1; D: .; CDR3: CASSPPGRQTYEQYF; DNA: TGCGCCAGCAGTCCACCGGGCCGACAAACCTACGAGCAGTACTTC
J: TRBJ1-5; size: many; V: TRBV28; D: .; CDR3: CASSTGTKHQPQHF; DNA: TGTGCCAGCAGTACCGGGACCAAGCATCAGCCCCAGCATTTT
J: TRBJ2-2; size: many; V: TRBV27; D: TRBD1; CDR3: CASRGDRRELFF; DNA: TGTGCCAGCAGGGGGGACAGACGGGAGCTGTTTTTT
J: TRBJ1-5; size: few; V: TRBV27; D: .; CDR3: CASSLPGDNQPQHF; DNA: TGTGCCAGCAGTTTACCAGGGGATAATCAGCCCCAGCATTTT
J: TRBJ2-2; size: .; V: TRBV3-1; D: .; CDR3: CASSQLGRRALNTGELFF; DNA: TGTGCCAGCAGCCAACTCGGCAGGAGGGCTTTGAACACCGGGGAGCTGTTTTTT
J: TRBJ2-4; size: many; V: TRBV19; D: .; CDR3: CASSITGPTRAKNIQYF; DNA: TGTGCCAGTAGTATCACCGGACCGACAAGGGCCAAAAACATTCAGTACTTC
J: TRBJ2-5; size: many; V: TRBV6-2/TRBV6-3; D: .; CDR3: CASSWVGETQYF; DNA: TGTGCCAGCAGTTGGGTCGGGGAGACCCAGTACTTC
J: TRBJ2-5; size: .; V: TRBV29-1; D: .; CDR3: CSVEIPKRGETQYF; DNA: TGCAGCGTTGAAATCCCGAAGAGGGGAGAGACCCAGTACTTC
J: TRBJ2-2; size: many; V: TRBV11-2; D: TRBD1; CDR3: CASSRWTGRTGELFF; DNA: TGTGCCAGCAGCCGGTGGACAGGTCGGACCGGGGAGCTGTTTTTT
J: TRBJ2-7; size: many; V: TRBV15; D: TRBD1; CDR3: CATSREAGGLYEQYF; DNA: TGTGCCACCAGCAGAGAGGCAGGGGGTCTCTACGAGCAGTACTTC
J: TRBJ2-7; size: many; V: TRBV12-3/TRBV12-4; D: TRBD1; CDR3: CASSSNSYRDSSYEQYF; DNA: TGTGCCAGCAGTTCAAATTCCTACCGGGACAGCTCCTACGAGCAGTACTTC
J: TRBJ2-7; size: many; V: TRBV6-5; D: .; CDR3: CASSYSGPSSEQYF; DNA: TGTGCCAGCAGCTATTCCGGGCCCTCCTCCGAGCAGTACTTC
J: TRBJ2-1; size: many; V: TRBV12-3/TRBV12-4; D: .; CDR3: CASSLRLAHNEQFF; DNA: TGTGCCAGCAGTTTAAGGCTAGCCCACAATGAGCAGTTCTTC
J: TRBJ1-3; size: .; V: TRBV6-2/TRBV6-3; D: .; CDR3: CASSYFTGSDTIYF; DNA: TGTGCCAGCAGTTACTTCACAGGGTCGGACACCATATATTTT
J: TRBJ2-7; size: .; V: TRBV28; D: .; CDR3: CASRGSVETYEQYF; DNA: TGTGCCAGCAGGGGGTCAGTAGAAACCTACGAGCAGTACTTC
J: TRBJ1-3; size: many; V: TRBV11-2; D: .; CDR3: CASSLGGKGSGNTIYF; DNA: TGTGCCAGCAGCTTAGGTGGGAAGGGATCCGGAAACACCATATATTTT
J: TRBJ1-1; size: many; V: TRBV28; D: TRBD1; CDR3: CASSLVAGGSAFF; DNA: TGTGCCAGCAGTTTAGTGGCAGGGGGGTCAGCTTTCTTT
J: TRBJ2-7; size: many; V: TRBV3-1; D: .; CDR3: CASSHLGSGTYEQYF; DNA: TGTGCCAGCAGCCACCTCGGTAGCGGAACCTACGAGCAGTACTTC
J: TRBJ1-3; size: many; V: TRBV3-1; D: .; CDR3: CASSPGSGRNTIYF; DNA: TGTGCCAGCTCCCCAGGGAGTGGTCGAAACACCATATATTTT
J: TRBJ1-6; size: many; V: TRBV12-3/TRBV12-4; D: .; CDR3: CASTTGRSLGSPLHF; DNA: TGTGCCAGCACCACGGGGCGTAGCCTCGGGTCACCCCTCCACTTT
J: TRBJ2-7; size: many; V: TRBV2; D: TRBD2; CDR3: CASLGRAGVAYEQYF; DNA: TGTGCCAGCCTCGGGCGAGCGGGAGTAGCCTACGAGCAGTACTTC
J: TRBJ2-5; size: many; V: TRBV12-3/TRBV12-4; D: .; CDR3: CASSFGRKETQYF; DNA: TGTGCCAGCAGTTTCGGTCGCAAAGAGACCCAGTACTTC
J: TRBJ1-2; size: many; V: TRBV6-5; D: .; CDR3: CASSGDGSYYGYTF; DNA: TGTGCCAGCAGCGGGGACGGTTCCTACTATGGCTACACCTTC
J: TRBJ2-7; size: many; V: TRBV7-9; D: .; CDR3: CASSILAEGGEQYF; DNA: TGTGCCAGCAGCATTCTAGCGGAGGGGGGGGAGCAGTACTTC
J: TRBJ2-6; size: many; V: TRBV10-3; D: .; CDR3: CAIRGSGANVLTF; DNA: TGTGCCATCAGGGGCTCTGGGGCCAACGTCCTGACTTTC
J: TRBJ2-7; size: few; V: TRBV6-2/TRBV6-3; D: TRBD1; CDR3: CASSYSTGTGGYEQYF; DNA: TGTGCCAGCAGTTACTCGACGGGGACAGGGGGGTACGAGCAGTACTTC
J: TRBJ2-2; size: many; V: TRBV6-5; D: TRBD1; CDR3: CASRGQGDTGELFF; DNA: TGTGCCAGCAGGGGACAGGGGGACACCGGGGAGCTGTTTTTT
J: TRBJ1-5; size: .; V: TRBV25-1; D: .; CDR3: CASQTSNGNQPQHF; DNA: TGTGCCAGCCAGACCTCGAATGGCAATCAGCCCCAGCATTTT
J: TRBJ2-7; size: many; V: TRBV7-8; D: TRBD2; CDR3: CASSPGGTSVGPNYEQYF; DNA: TGTGCCAGCAGCCCGGGTGGGACTAGCGTTGGTCCGAACTACGAGCAGTACTTC
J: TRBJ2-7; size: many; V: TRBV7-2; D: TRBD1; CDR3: CASSPDRISSYEQYF; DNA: TGTGCCAGCAGCCCGGACAGGATAAGCTCCTACGAGCAGTACTTC
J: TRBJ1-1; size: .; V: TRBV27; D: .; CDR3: CASSRLGSTEAFF; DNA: TGTGCCAGCAGTCGCCTAGGGAGCACTGAAGCTTTCTTT
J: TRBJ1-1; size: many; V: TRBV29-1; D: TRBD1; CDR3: CSGTGASNTEAFF; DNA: TGCAGTGGGACAGGGGCCTCGAACACTGAAGCTTTCTTT
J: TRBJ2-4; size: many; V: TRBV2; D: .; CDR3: CASTLTKNIQYF; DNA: TGTGCCAGCACCCTAACCAAAAACATTCAGTACTTC
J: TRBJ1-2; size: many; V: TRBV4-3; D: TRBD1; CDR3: CASSQLGDRNYGYTF; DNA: TGCGCCAGCAGCCAATTAGGGGACAGAAACTATGGCTACACCTTC
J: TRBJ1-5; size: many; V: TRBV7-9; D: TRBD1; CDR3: CASSSGTGLDQPQHF; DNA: TGTGCCAGCAGCTCAGGGACAGGGCTAGATCAGCCCCAGCATTTT